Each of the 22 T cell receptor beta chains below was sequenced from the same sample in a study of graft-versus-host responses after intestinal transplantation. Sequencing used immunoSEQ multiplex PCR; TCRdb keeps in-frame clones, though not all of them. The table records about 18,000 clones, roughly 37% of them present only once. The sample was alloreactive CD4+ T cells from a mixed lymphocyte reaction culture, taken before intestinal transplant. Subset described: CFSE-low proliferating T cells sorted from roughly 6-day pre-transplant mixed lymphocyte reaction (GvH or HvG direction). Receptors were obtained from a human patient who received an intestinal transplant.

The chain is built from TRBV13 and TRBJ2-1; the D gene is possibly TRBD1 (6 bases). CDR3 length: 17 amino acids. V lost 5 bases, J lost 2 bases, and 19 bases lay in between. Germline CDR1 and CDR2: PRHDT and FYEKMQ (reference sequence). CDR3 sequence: CASSITRGTGPYNEQFF. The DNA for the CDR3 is TGTGCCAGCAGCATCACTAGGGGGACGGGACCCTACAATGAGCAGTTCTTC.

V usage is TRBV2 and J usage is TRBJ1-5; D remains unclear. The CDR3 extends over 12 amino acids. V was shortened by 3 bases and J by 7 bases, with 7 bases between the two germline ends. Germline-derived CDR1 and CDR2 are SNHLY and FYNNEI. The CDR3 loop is CASSDGGQPQHF. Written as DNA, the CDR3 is TGTGCCAGCAGTGACGGAGGACAGCCCCAGCATTTT.

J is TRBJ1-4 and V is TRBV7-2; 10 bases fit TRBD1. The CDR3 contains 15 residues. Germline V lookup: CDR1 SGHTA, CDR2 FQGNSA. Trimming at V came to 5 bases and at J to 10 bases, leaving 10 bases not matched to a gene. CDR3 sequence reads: CASSQTGTGVSKLFF. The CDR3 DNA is TGTGCCAGCAGCCAAACCGGGACAGGGGTTTCAAAACTGTTTTTT.

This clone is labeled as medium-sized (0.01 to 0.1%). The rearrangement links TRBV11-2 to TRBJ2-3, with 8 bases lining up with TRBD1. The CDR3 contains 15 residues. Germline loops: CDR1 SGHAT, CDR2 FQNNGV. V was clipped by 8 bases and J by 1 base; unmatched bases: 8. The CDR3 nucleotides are TGTGCCAGCGGATCAGGGGGCCTAGGCACAGATACGCAGTATTTT. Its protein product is CASGSGGLGTDTQYF.

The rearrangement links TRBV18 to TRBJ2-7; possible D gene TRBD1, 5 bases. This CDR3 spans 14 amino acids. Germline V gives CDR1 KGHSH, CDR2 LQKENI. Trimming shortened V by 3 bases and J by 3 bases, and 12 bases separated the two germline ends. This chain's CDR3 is CASSPGPGNYEQYF. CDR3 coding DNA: TGTGCCAGCTCACCCGGCCCAGGGAACTACGAGCAGTACTTC. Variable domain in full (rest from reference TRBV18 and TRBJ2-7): NAGVMQNPRHLVRRRGQEARLRCSPMKGHSHVYWYRQLPEEGLKFMVYLQKENIIDESGMPKERFSAEFPKEGPSILRIQQVVRGDSAAYFCASSPGPGNYEQYFGPGTRLTVT.

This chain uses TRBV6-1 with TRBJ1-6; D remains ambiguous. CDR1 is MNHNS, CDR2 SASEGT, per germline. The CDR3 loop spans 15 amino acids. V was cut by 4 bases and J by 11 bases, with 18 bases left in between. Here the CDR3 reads CASSADSVLVAPLHF. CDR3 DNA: TGTGCCAGCAGTGCCGATAGTGTCCTGGTGGCACCCCTCCACTTT.

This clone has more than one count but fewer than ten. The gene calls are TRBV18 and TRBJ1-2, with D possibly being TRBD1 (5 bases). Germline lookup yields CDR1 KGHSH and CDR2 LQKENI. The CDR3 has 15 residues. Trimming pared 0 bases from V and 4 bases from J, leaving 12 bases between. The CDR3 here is CASSPPAGRVYGYTF. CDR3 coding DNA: TGTGCCAGCTCACCACCGGCAGGGCGAGTCTATGGCTACACCTTC.

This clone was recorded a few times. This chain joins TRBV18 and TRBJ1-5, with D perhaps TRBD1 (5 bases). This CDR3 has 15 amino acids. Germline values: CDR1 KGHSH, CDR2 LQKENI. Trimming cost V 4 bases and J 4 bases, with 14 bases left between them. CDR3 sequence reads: CASSRGPRENQPQHF. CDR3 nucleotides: TGTGCCAGCTCACGGGGACCCAGGGAAAATCAGCCCCAGCATTTT. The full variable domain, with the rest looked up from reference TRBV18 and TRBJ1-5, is NAGVMQNPRHLVRRRGQEARLRCSPMKGHSHVYWYRQLPEEGLKFMVYLQKENIIDESGMPKERFSAEFPKEGPSILRIQQVVRGDSAAYFCASSRGPRENQPQHFGDGTRLSIL.

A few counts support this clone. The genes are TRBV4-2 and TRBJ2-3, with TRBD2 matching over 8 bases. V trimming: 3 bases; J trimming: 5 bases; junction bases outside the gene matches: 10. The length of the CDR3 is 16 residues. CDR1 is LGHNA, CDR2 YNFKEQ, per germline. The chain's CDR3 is CASSQDNGGAVDTQYF. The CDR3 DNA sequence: TGTGCCAGCAGCCAGGATAACGGGGGGGCGGTAGATACGCAGTATTTT.

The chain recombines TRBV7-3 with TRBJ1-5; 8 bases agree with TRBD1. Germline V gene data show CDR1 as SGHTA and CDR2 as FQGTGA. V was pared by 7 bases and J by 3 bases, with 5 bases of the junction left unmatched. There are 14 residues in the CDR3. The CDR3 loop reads CASTGTGHNQPQHF. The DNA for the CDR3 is TGTGCCAGCACCGGGACAGGACACAATCAGCCCCAGCATTTT. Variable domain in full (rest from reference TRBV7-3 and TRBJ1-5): GAGVSQTPSNKVTEKGKYVELRCDPISGHTALYWYRQSLGQGPEFLIYFQGTGAADDSGLPNDRFFAVRPEGSVSTLKIQRTERGDSAVYLCASTGTGHNQPQHFGDGTRLSIL.

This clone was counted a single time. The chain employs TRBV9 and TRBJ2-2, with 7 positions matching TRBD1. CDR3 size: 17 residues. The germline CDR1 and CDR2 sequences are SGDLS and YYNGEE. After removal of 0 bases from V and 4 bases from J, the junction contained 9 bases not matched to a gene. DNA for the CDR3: TGTGCCAGCAGCGTAGGGGAGATGGGACAGCGCACCGGGGAGCTGTTTTTT. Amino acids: CASSVGEMGQRTGELFF.

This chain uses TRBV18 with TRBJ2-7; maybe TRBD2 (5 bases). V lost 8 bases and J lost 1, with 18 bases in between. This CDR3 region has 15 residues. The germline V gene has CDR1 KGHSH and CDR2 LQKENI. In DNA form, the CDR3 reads TGTGCCAGCCGAACGGGAACAAGGGCTTCCTACGAGCAGTACTTC. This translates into CASRTGTRASYEQYF. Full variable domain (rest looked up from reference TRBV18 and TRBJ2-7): NAGVMQNPRHLVRRRGQEARLRCSPMKGHSHVYWYRQLPEEGLKFMVYLQKENIIDESGMPKERFSAEFPKEGPSILRIQQVVRGDSAAYFCASRTGTRASYEQYFGPGTRLTVT.

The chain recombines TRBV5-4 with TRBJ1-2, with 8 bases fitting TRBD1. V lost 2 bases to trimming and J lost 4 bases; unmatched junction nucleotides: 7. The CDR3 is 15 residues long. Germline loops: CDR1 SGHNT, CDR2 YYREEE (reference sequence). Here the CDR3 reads CASSFKSGGSYGYTF. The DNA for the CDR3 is TGTGCCAGCAGCTTTAAATCAGGGGGCAGCTATGGCTACACCTTC.

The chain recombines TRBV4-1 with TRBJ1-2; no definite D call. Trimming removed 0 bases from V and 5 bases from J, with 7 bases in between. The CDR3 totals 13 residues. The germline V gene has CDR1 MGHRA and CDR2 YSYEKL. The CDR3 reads CASSQEGFYGYTF. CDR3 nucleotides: TGCGCCAGCAGCCAAGAGGGATTTTATGGCTACACCTTC.

CDR3 sequence reads: CASSDPGEQYF. CDR3 DNA sequence: TGTGCCAGCAGTGATCCCGGCGAGCAGTACTTC. This chain links TRBV2 with TRBJ2-7; D remains ambiguous. V was trimmed by 3 bases and J by 6 bases, leaving 6 bases between them. Germline V lookup: CDR1 SNHLY, CDR2 FYNNEI. CDR3 length: 11 residues.

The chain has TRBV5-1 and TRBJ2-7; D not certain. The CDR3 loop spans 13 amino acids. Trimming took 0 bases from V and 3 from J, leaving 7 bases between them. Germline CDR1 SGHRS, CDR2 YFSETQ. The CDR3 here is CASSLDRLYEQYF. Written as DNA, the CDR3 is TGCGCCAGCAGCTTGGATCGGCTCTACGAGCAGTACTTC. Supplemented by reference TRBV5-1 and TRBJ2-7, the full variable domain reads KAGVTQTPRYLIKTRGQQVTLSCSPISGHRSVSWYQQTPGQGLQFLFEYFSETQRNKGNFPGRFSGRQFSNSRSEMNVSTLELGDSALYLCASSLDRLYEQYFGPGTRLTVT.

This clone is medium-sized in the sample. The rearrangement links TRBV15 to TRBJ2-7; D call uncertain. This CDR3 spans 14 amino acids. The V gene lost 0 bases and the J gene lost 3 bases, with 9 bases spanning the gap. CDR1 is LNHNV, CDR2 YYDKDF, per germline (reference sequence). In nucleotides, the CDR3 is TGTGCCACCAGCAGAGATCTAGGGAACTACGAGCAGTACTTC. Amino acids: CATSRDLGNYEQYF.

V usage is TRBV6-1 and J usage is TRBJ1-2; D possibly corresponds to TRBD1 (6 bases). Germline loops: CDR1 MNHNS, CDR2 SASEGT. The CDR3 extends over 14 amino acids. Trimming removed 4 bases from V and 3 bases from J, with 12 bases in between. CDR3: CASSATGSHYGYTF. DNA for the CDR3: TGTGCCAGCAGTGCTACAGGGTCCCACTATGGCTACACCTTC.

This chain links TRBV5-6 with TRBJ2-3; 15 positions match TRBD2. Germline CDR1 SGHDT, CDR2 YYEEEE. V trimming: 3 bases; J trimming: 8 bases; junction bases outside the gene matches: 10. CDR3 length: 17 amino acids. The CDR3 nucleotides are TGTGCCAGCAGCTCGGGACTAGCGGGGGGCTCCCCCAGTACGCAGTATTTT. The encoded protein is CASSSGLAGGSPSTQYF.

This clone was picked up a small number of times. The CDR3 DNA sequence: TGTGCCAGCAGTTTAACAGGGGCGCCTGGGGCCAACGTCCTGACTTTC. As protein: CASSLTGAPGANVLTF. V and J are TRBV2 and TRBJ2-6; 7 bases are shared with TRBD1. With V trimmed by 5 bases and J by 2 bases, 6 bases remained unmatched. Germline CDR1 SNHLY, CDR2 FYNNEI. The CDR3 runs 16 residues.

CDR3 sequence: CASQRDSITGELFF. CDR3 sequence (DNA): TGCGCCAGCCAAAGGGATAGTATCACCGGGGAGCTGTTTTTT. V gene TRBV5-1 combines with J gene TRBJ2-2; D ambiguous. The CDR3 runs to 14 residues. V was clipped by 7 bases and J by 4 bases, with 14 bases between them. Looked up from germline, CDR1 is SGHRS and CDR2 is YFSETQ.

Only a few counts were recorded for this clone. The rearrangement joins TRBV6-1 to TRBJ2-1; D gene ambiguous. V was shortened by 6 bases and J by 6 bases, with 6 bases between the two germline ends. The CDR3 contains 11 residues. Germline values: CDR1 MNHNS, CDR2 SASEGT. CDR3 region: CASRGSNEQFF. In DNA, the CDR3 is TGTGCCAGCAGAGGCAGCAATGAGCAGTTCTTC.